The next 26 T cell receptor beta chains were all read from a single sample in a study of cytomegalovirus exposure and HLA in healthy donors (dated by TCRdb to between 2016 and 2019). Library generation was performed with the immunoSEQ multiplex PCR assay. For the multiplex PCR, a mixture combining 60 forward primers for TCR Vbeta segments and 13 reverse primers for TCR Jbeta segments was used. The immuneACCESS repertoire file appears here via TCRdb, limited to in-frame rearrangements. These files lack a portion of the clones; in checked studies, under half of the deficit traces to unresolved V genes, and the cause of the others is not known. The sample data list about 120,000 clones, and over 60% of these were observed just once. About 2% of the sample belongs to the ten largest clones. The sample taken for sequencing was PBMCs. These receptors came from a man aged 18-30 years in good health and CMV-seronegative.

This clone occurred once. This chain uses TRBV7-2 with TRBJ1-5, with TRBD1 matching over 7 bases. This CDR3 contains 14 residues. Germline V lookup: CDR1 SGHTA, CDR2 FQGNSA. The J segment lost 7 bases and the V segment lost 5 bases, leaving 8 bases of the junction unmatched. CDR3 loop: CASSPDRAEQPQHF. The CDR3, as DNA: TGTGCCAGCAGCCCTGACAGGGCAGAACAGCCCCAGCATTTT.

The gene calls are TRBV14 and TRBJ2-7; 12 nucleotides line up with TRBD2. The J segment lost 2 bases and the V segment lost 4 bases, leaving 3 bases of the junction unmatched. This CDR3 spans 15 amino acids. Looked up from germline, CDR1 is SGHDN and CDR2 is FVKESK. CDR3 DNA sequence: TGTGCCAGCAGCCTCCGGACTAGCGGGGCCTACGAGCAGTACGTC. Its translation: CASSLRTSGAYEQYV.

The chain has TRBV30 and TRBJ1-3, with no clear D. The CDR3 consists of 15 residues. Looked up from germline, CDR1 is GTSNPN and CDR2 is SVGIG (reference sequence). Trimming stripped 4 bases from V and 3 bases from J, with 16 bases between. In nucleotides, the CDR3 is TGTGCCTGGATGAGTGAGGTCCTCTATGGAAACACCATATATTTT. This codes for CAWMSEVLYGNTIYF.

This clone was observed a handful of times. The chain links TRBV27 to TRBJ2-7, with D tentatively TRBD2 (6 bases). The CDR3 runs 14 residues. The V end lost 3 bases, the J end lost 3 bases, and 12 bases lay between the germline ends. Germline CDR1 and CDR2: MNHEY and SMNVEV (reference sequence). The CDR3 nucleotides read TGTGCCAGCAGTTTGCAGGGAGGTAGCTACGAGCAGTACTTC. It translates to CASSLQGGSYEQYF.

The chain couples TRBV9 to TRBJ2-3; 13 nucleotides line up with TRBD2. The CDR3 consists of 16 residues. Germline loops: CDR1 SGDLS, CDR2 YYNGEE. V was pared by 0 bases and J by 4 bases, with 2 bases of the junction left unmatched. As DNA, the CDR3 is TGTGCCAGCAGCGTAGGGACTAGCGGGAGCTCAGATACGCAGTATTTT. This encodes CASSVGTSGSSDTQYF.

The chain recombines TRBV11-2 with TRBJ1-2; 8 bases line up with TRBD1. The CDR3 contains 17 residues. The germline gives CDR1 SGHAT, CDR2 FQNNGV. V dropped 5 bases and J dropped 7; count of bases not matched to a gene: 18. CDR3 residues: CASSPRGGTGGLSGYTF. The DNA of the CDR3 is TGTGCCAGCAGCCCTAGGGGGGGCACAGGGGGTCTTTCTGGCTACACCTTC.

V gene TRBV7-9 combines with J gene TRBJ2-5; D not certain. Trimming removed 1 base at V and 7 bases at J, with 10 bases between. The CDR3 is 13 residues long. Germline V lookup: CDR1 SEHNR, CDR2 FQNEAQ (reference sequence). CDR3 loop: CASSLVESRTQYF. In DNA, the CDR3 is TGTGCCAGCAGCTTAGTCGAGTCGAGGACCCAGTACTTC.

The chain combines TRBV4-1 with TRBJ1-2, with 7 bases aligning to TRBD1. Germline CDR1 and CDR2: MGHRA and YSYEKL. Trimming removed 0 bases from V and 8 bases from J; junction bases left unmatched: 12. This CDR3 region has 16 residues. In nucleotides, the CDR3 is TGCGCCAGCAGCCAAGATCCGGCAGGGGGTCTGGGGGGCTACACCTTC. Protein sequence: CASSQDPAGGLGGYTF.

This clone was recorded a few times. V and J are TRBV6-1 and TRBJ2-1; 12 nucleotides match TRBD2. Per the germline V gene, CDR1 is MNHNS and CDR2 is SASEGT. This CDR3 comprises 15 residues. The V segment lost 6 bases and the J segment 7 bases; nucleotides outside the gene matches: 7. CDR3 DNA: TGTGCCAGCAGGCTAGCGGGAGGGCCCGGAAATGAGCAGTTCTTC. Amino acids: CASRLAGGPGNEQFF.

This chain uses TRBV30 with TRBJ1-2; D is ambiguous. The CDR3 loop spans 15 amino acids. Per germline, CDR1 GTSNPN and CDR2 SVGIG (reference sequence). Trimming pared 3 bases from V and 8 bases from J, leaving 22 bases between. CDR3 bases: TGTGCCTGGAGGAGGACTGACGGAGGATCAAGCGGCTACACCTTC. This gives the protein CAWRRTDGGSSGYTF.

The chain joins TRBV2 to TRBJ1-5; 8 bases align to TRBD1. V dropped 6 bases and J dropped 3; count of bases not matched to a gene: 4. CDR3 size: 14 residues. Germline CDR1 reads SNHLY; CDR2 reads FYNNEI. CDR3 bases: TGTGCCAGCAGAAGACAGGGGATCAATCAGCCCCAGCATTTT. Its translation: CASRRQGINQPQHF.

V is TRBV7-3 and J is TRBJ1-1; D gene uncertain. CDR1 and CDR2 (germline): SGHTA, FQGTGA. This CDR3 has 13 residues. Trimming pared 2 bases from V and 6 bases from J, leaving 10 bases between. This CDR3 is CASSLYGEAEAFF. The CDR3 DNA sequence: TGTGCCAGCAGCTTATACGGAGAAGCTGAAGCTTTCTTT.

The chain couples TRBV25-1 to TRBJ1-1; D uncertain. Trimming removed 5 bases from V and 6 bases from J, with 13 bases in between. This CDR3 has 13 residues. In germline, CDR1 is MGHDK, CDR2 SYGVNS. The CDR3 spells CASSRTTRAEAFF. CDR3 sequence (DNA): TGTGCCAGCAGTCGGACCACGAGGGCTGAAGCTTTCTTT.

The rearrangement uses TRBV27 and TRBJ1-4, with a tentative D call TRBD1 (6 bases). This CDR3 is 13 amino acids long. V lost 5 bases and J lost 8, with 12 bases in between. The germline CDR1 and CDR2 sequences are MNHEY and SMNVEV (reference sequence). The CDR3 is CASSTSTGEKLFF. CDR3 in DNA: TGTGCCAGCAGTACCAGCACAGGGGAAAAACTGTTTTTT.

This clone was detected once. The gene calls are TRBV5-6 and TRBJ1-6; no clear D gene. V was trimmed by 4 bases and J by 9 bases, leaving 14 bases between them. The CDR3 length is 14 residues. CDR1 is SGHDT, CDR2 YYEEEE, per germline. CDR3 sequence reads: CASSRPGPGSPLHF. CDR3 sequence (DNA): TGTGCCAGCAGCCGCCCTGGGCCCGGTTCACCCCTCCACTTT.

This clone was seen just once. The V gene is TRBV5-1, the J gene TRBJ2-7, with 9 bases identical to TRBD1. The germline CDR1 and CDR2 sequences are SGHRS and YFSETQ. The CDR3 consists of 14 residues. V gave up 4 bases and J gave up 1 base; unmatched junction bases: 3. The CDR3: CASSRDRVSYEQYF. DNA for the CDR3: TGCGCCAGCAGCCGGGACAGGGTGTCCTACGAGCAGTACTTC. Using reference TRBV5-1 and TRBJ2-7 for the parts outside the CDR3, the full variable domain is KAGVTQTPRYLIKTRGQQVTLSCSPISGHRSVSWYQQTPGQGLQFLFEYFSETQRNKGNFPGRFSGRQFSNSRSEMNVSTLELGDSALYLCASSRDRVSYEQYFGPGTRLTVT.

V is TRBV5-1 and J is TRBJ1-4; 9 positions match TRBD1. V lost 4 bases, J lost 8 bases, and 6 bases stayed unmatched. In germline, CDR1 is SGHRS, CDR2 YFSETQ. The CDR3 has 14 residues. The CDR3 nucleotides are TGCGCCAGCAGCGCACAGGGGGCGGGAGAAAAACTGTTTTTT. It translates to CASSAQGAGEKLFF.

V usage is TRBV7-8 and J usage is TRBJ2-3, with a tentative D call TRBD2 (6 bases). V lost 2 bases and J 3 bases, leaving 18 bases between the germline ends. Per germline, CDR1 SGHVS and CDR2 FQNEAQ. The CDR3 runs to 17 residues. The CDR3, as DNA: TGTGCCAGCAGCTTATCAGGCGGGACCCCCAATACAGATACGCAGTATTTT. Translated: CASSLSGGTPNTDTQYF.

CDR3 in DNA: TGTGCCAGCAGCTTGACCGGGGGTTCCGAGACCCAGTACTTC. Translating it yields CASSLTGGSETQYF. V is TRBV11-2 and J is TRBJ2-5; TRBD2 is a possible D gene (6 bases). Germline V gene lookup returns CDR1 SGHAT and CDR2 FQNNGV. V shed 3 bases and J shed 5 bases, with 13 bases lying between them. CDR3 size: 14 residues.

The genes are TRBV2 and TRBJ1-4; D may be TRBD1 (6 bases). V gave up 6 bases and J gave up 7 bases, with 15 bases separating them. Germline V gene sequence: CDR1 SNHLY, CDR2 FYNNEI. This CDR3 has 14 residues. The CDR3: CASRDTGSGEKLFF. The CDR3 nucleotides are TGTGCCAGCAGGGACACAGGGAGCGGTGAAAAACTGTTTTTT.

This clone has a single count. The V gene is TRBV25-1, the J gene TRBJ2-2, with D perhaps TRBD1 (7 bases). The CDR3 is 16 amino acids. Germline CDR1 MGHDK, CDR2 SYGVNS. V shed 5 bases and J shed 6 bases, with 19 bases lying between them. The CDR3 DNA reads TGTGCCAGCAGTCCCGGAGGGACAGTAATTTCCGGGGAGCTGTTTTTT. It yields the protein CASSPGGTVISGELFF.

This sequence joins TRBV7-9 and TRBJ1-1; tentative D call: TRBD1 (6 bases). There are 14 residues in the CDR3. V lost 5 bases, J lost 1 base, and 11 bases lay in between. Germline V gene lookup returns CDR1 SEHNR and CDR2 FQNEAQ (reference sequence). CDR3 region: CASSRGHSNTEAFF. In nucleotides, the CDR3 is TGTGCCAGCAGCCGGGGACATTCGAACACTGAAGCTTTCTTT.

In its sample, this clone was seen once. V usage is TRBV7-9 and J usage is TRBJ1-1; possible D gene TRBD1, 5 bases. V was clipped by 3 bases and J by 2 bases, with 13 bases between them. Per germline, CDR1 SEHNR and CDR2 FQNEAQ (reference sequence). The CDR3 extends over 15 amino acids. The CDR3 reads CASSLGGWGNTEAFF. The CDR3 DNA is TGTGCCAGCAGCTTGGGGGGTTGGGGTAACACTGAAGCTTTCTTT. Filled out from reference TRBV7-9 and TRBJ1-1, the complete variable domain reads DTGVSQNPRHKITKRGQNVTFRCDPISEHNRLYWYRQTLGQGPEFLTYFQNEAQLEKSRLLSDRFSAERPKGSFSTLEIQRTEQGDSAMYLCASSLGGWGNTEAFFGQGTRLTVV.

The chain uses TRBV15 and TRBJ1-5; D possibly corresponds to TRBD1 (5 bases). This CDR3 comprises 16 residues. The ends were cut back, 9 bases at V and 1 base at J, with 19 bases in the middle. CDR1 is LNHNV, CDR2 YYDKDF, per germline (reference sequence). CDR3 amino acids: CATFREGRGSNQPQHF. The DNA of the CDR3 is TGTGCCACTTTTAGGGAGGGGCGCGGGAGCAATCAGCCCCAGCATTTT.

V is TRBV4-3 and J is TRBJ2-2; D is undetermined. The CDR3 consists of 16 residues. The V end lost 0 bases, the J end lost 4 bases, and 12 bases lay between the germline ends. Germline V gene sequence: CDR1 LGHNA, CDR2 YSLEER. In nucleotides, the CDR3 is TGCGCCAGCAGCCAAGATTTCCCCAGTGGCACCGGGGAGCTGTTTTTT. It translates to CASSQDFPSGTGELFF.

This chain joins TRBV5-1 and TRBJ1-2; possible D gene TRBD1, 5 bases. The V end was cut by 4 bases, the J end by 3 bases, with 16 bases between. Germline V lookup: CDR1 SGHRS, CDR2 YFSETQ. The CDR3 extends over 15 amino acids. DNA for the CDR3: TGCGCCAGCAGCCGGAGGGACGGCGGGGACTATGGCTACACCTTC. It specifies CASSRRDGGDYGYTF.